One sample yielded the 21 T cell receptor beta chains listed below, sequenced in a study of cytomegalovirus exposure and HLA in healthy donors. Researchers ran the PCR with 60 Vbeta and 13 Jbeta primers. Some clones are missing from TCRdb's copy, which holds only in-frame ones; the method was immunoSEQ multiplex PCR. The profile shows around 180,000 clones, 84% of them singletons. The material sequenced was PBMCs. Receptors were obtained from a boy younger than 18 in good health and CMV-seronegative.

The chain employs TRBV5-1 and TRBJ2-7, with 8 positions matching TRBD1. The CDR3 runs 14 residues. With 5 bases clipped from V and 2 bases from J, the junction kept 6 bases outside the gene matches. The germline CDR1 and CDR2 sequences are SGHRS and YFSETQ. CDR3 amino acids: CASSPTGVPYEQYF. CDR3 bases: TGCGCCAGCAGTCCGACAGGGGTCCCCTACGAGCAGTACTTC. The full variable domain, with the rest looked up from reference TRBV5-1 and TRBJ2-7, is KAGVTQTPRYLIKTRGQQVTLSCSPISGHRSVSWYQQTPGQGLQFLFEYFSETQRNKGNFPGRFSGRQFSNSRSEMNVSTLELGDSALYLCASSPTGVPYEQYFGPGTRLTVT.

This chain uses TRBV19 with TRBJ1-5; perhaps TRBD1 as D (5 bases). CDR1 and CDR2 from the germline V gene are LNHDA and SQIVND (reference sequence). Trimming cost V 4 bases and J 6 bases, with 19 bases left between them. The CDR3 covers 16 residues. The CDR3 loop is CASSRSGVSGVQPQHF. CDR3 coding DNA: TGTGCCAGTAGTAGAAGCGGGGTGTCGGGGGTTCAGCCCCAGCATTTT.

The V gene is TRBV7-6, the J gene TRBJ2-1; TRBD1 matches 8 bases. The CDR3 spans 14 residues. The J segment lost 6 bases and the V segment lost 4 bases, leaving 5 bases of the junction unmatched. Germline V gene lookup returns CDR1 SGHVS and CDR2 FNYEAQ. DNA for the CDR3: TGTGCCAGCAGCTACCTCACAGGGGGCAATGAGCAGTTCTTC. Its translation: CASSYLTGGNEQFF. Complete variable domain (other parts from reference TRBV7-6 and TRBJ2-1): GAGVSQSPRYKVTKRGQDVALRCDPISGHVSLYWYRQALGQGPEFLTYFNYEAQQDKSGLPNDRFSAERPEGSISTLTIQRTEQRDSAMYRCASSYLTGGNEQFFGPGTRLTVL.

The chain couples TRBV5-1 to TRBJ1-6; 9 bases line up with TRBD1. Germline V gene sequence: CDR1 SGHRS, CDR2 YFSETQ. The CDR3 is made up of 16 amino acids. V shed 5 bases, J shed 5 bases, and the junction held 8 bases outside the gene matches. CDR3 loop: CASSTGTGTDNSPLHF. The CDR3, as DNA: TGCGCCAGCAGTACCGGGACAGGGACTGATAATTCACCCCTCCACTTT.

This chain uses TRBV2 with TRBJ2-1; possibly TRBD1 for D (6 bases). Trimming took off 4 bases at V and 5 bases at J, with 12 bases between the two ends. CDR3 length: 14 residues. The germline CDR1 and CDR2 sequences are SNHLY and FYNNEI. The CDR3 protein is CASSVLRGNNEQFF. The CDR3 region has the DNA TGTGCCAGCAGTGTTCTGAGGGGGAACAATGAGCAGTTCTTC.

V is TRBV4-2 and J is TRBJ1-3; D possibly corresponds to TRBD1 (6 bases). In germline, CDR1 is LGHNA, CDR2 YNFKEQ. V lost 0 bases to trimming and J lost 1 base, with 13 bases between them. The CDR3 is 17 amino acids. The CDR3 protein is CASSQDGGMSSGNTIYF. The DNA for the CDR3 is TGTGCCAGCAGCCAAGATGGGGGCATGAGTTCTGGAAACACCATATATTTT.

This clone has just one count. This chain uses TRBV5-8 with TRBJ2-5; 8 bases align to TRBD2. The trim removed 6 bases at V and 2 bases at J, leaving 12 bases unmatched. The CDR3 loop spans 16 amino acids. CDR1 is SGHTS, CDR2 YDEGEE, per germline. This CDR3 reads CASTRGSGGPQETQYF. DNA of the CDR3: TGTGCCAGCACGCGGGGAAGCGGGGGCCCTCAAGAGACCCAGTACTTC.

This clone has a handful of counts. The genes are TRBV21-1 and TRBJ1-1. TRBV21-1 is shown as a pseudogene. CDR3 length equals 13 residues. In nucleotides, the CDR3 is TGTGCCAGCAGCAAAGCCCTAAACACTGAAGCTTTCTTT. This translates into CASSKALNTEAFF.

The J gene is TRBJ1-5, the V gene TRBV7-2, with D unresolved. The V end was cut by 3 bases, the J end by 4 bases, with 19 bases between. From germline, CDR1 is SGHTA and CDR2 FQGNSA. CDR3 size: 17 residues. The CDR3 DNA is TGTGCCAGCAGCTTTCAAGGCATGGGCAGAATAAATCAGCCCCAGCATTTT. Translating it yields CASSFQGMGRINQPQHF.

The rearrangement uses TRBV7-9 and TRBJ2-2, with a possible D match to TRBD1 (6 bases). The ends were cut back, 2 bases at V and 0 bases at J, with 13 bases in the middle. CDR3 length: 17 amino acids. Germline V gene sequence: CDR1 SEHNR, CDR2 FQNEAQ (reference sequence). CDR3 DNA: TGTGCCAGCAGCTTAAGATCCGGGACATCGAACACCGGGGAGCTGTTTTTT. This codes for CASSLRSGTSNTGELFF.

The chain recombines TRBV6-6 with TRBJ2-5; possible D gene TRBD1, 5 bases. Germline V lookup: CDR1 MNHNY, CDR2 SVGAGI (reference sequence). Trimming shortened V by 4 bases and J by 4 bases, and 16 bases separated the two germline ends. This CDR3 has 15 amino acids. The CDR3 loop is CASSFRQHQGETQYF. CDR3 sequence (DNA): TGTGCCAGCAGTTTTAGACAGCACCAGGGAGAGACCCAGTACTTC.

The CDR3 sequence: CASSQEVGETGNTEAFF. DNA for the CDR3: TGCGCCAGCAGCCAAGAAGTCGGAGAGACAGGGAACACTGAAGCTTTCTTT. This chain connects TRBV4-3 to TRBJ1-1, with TRBD1 as a possible D gene (6 bases). The CDR3 has 17 residues. Trimming took off 0 bases at V and 1 base at J, with 15 bases between the two ends. Germline V gene data show CDR1 as LGHNA and CDR2 as YSLEER.

Regarding this clone: Other nucleotide sequences in the sample specify the same CDR3. The gene calls are TRBV29-1 and TRBJ2-7; 7 positions match TRBD2. The junction had 4 bases not matched to a gene; V was cut back by 4 bases and J by 1 base. This CDR3 is built from 13 residues. Germline V gene sequence: CDR1 SQVTM, CDR2 ANQGSEA. The CDR3 DNA reads TGCAGCGTTGCGCTAGCGGTTTCCTACGAGCAGTACTTC. It codes for CSVALAVSYEQYF.

The chain uses TRBV5-5 and TRBJ2-3; the D gene is possibly TRBD1 (6 bases). There are 14 residues in the CDR3. Trimming took 4 bases from V and 1 from J, leaving 10 bases between them. The germline V gene has CDR1 SGHKS and CDR2 YYEKEE (reference sequence). CDR3 nucleotides: TGTGCCAGCAGCCTCTGGACAGGCACAGATACGCAGTATTTT. Protein: CASSLWTGTDTQYF.

The V call is TRBV30, the J call TRBJ1-1, with a possible D match to TRBD1 (6 bases). From germline, CDR1 is GTSNPN and CDR2 SVGIG (reference sequence). The CDR3 has 11 amino acids. V lost 5 bases and J lost 7, with 11 bases in between. CDR3 DNA sequence: TGTGCCTGGGAGGAGACAGGTGAAGCTTTCTTT. Residues: CAWEETGEAFF.

The chain carries TRBV4-2 and TRBJ2-7; D may be TRBD1 (6 bases). The ends were cut back, 0 bases at V and 2 bases at J, with 26 bases in the middle. Per germline, CDR1 LGHNA and CDR2 YNFKEQ. The CDR3 extends over 20 amino acids. The CDR3 sequence is CASSQDSPGVKIGPPYEQYF. The DNA for the CDR3 is TGTGCCAGCAGCCAAGATTCACCAGGGGTGAAGATCGGCCCTCCCTACGAGCAGTACTTC.

The rearrangement links TRBV11-2 to TRBJ1-2; D remains ambiguous. The CDR3 runs 13 residues. Germline CDR1 is SGHAT and CDR2 is FQNNGV. V shed 2 bases and J shed 3 bases, with 7 bases lying between them. CDR3 DNA sequence: TGTGCCAGCAGCTTAAGCCCGGACTATGGCTACACCTTC. Its translation: CASSLSPDYGYTF.

The chain has TRBV27 and TRBJ2-5, with D perhaps TRBD1 (5 bases). Germline V lookup: CDR1 MNHEY, CDR2 SMNVEV (reference sequence). The CDR3 is made up of 14 amino acids. The V gene lost 5 bases and the J gene lost 4 bases, with 14 bases spanning the gap. The CDR3 nucleotides are TGTGCCAGCAGTCAACCAGGGTTGGGAGAGACCCAGTACTTC. It translates to CASSQPGLGETQYF.

The genes are TRBV7-9 and TRBJ1-2; no clear D gene. The CDR3 extends over 13 amino acids. Trimming stripped 6 bases from V and 3 bases from J, with 11 bases between. Per germline, CDR1 SEHNR and CDR2 FQNEAQ (reference sequence). Written as DNA, the CDR3 is TGTGCCAGCAGATCAGCCGGGGACTATGGCTACACCTTC. Translation: CASRSAGDYGYTF.

This chain links TRBV19 with TRBJ1-1; a possible D gene is TRBD1 (5 bases). CDR3 length equals 15 residues. The germline V gene encodes CDR1 LNHDA and CDR2 SQIVND (reference sequence). V was clipped by 5 bases and J by 0 bases, with 13 bases between them. This CDR3 reads CASSSQGLMNTEAFF. In DNA form, the CDR3 reads TGTGCCAGTAGTTCCCAGGGACTGATGAACACTGAAGCTTTCTTT.

The rearrangement joins TRBV10-1 to TRBJ2-7; D is ambiguous. V dropped 9 bases and J dropped 0 bases, with 9 bases sitting between them. Germline V CDR1 and CDR2: WNHNN, SYGVQD (reference sequence). The CDR3 extends over 12 amino acids. The CDR3 loop reads CASSDNSYEQYF. The CDR3 bases are TGCGCCAGTTCCGACAACTCCTACGAGCAGTACTTC.